In its sample, the clone carrying this T cell receptor beta chain was seen once. The germline CDR1 and CDR2 sequences are SGHRS and YFSETQ. J gave up 10 bases and V 2 bases, and 7 bases lay outside the gene matches. The CDR3 has 14 amino acids. In the PCR, 60 Vbeta and 13 Jbeta primers were used. TCRdb keeps only in-frame clones here, not all; method: immunoSEQ multiplex PCR. The sample has 99,000 or so clones, about 79% seen once. This record comes from a study of cytomegalovirus exposure and HLA in healthy donors. This TCR was sampled from a male donor in good health and CMV-seropositive. Material for sequencing was PBMCs. The gene calls are TRBV5-1 and TRBJ2-4; 9 bases align to TRBD1. The chain's CDR3 is CASSLATGGYIQYF. CDR3 coding DNA: TGCGCCAGCAGCTTAGCGACAGGGGGGTATATTCAGTACTTC.